The next 13 T cell receptor beta chains were all read from a single sample in a study of blood T cell repertoires in COVID-19. The protocol was immunoSEQ multiplex PCR, while the TCRdb copy is restricted to in-frame clones and leaves out a portion. This sample has about 260,000 clones; approximately 80% occur once, and the top ten carry around 9.2%. The material sequenced was peripheral blood. The source is a human donor in a cohort sampled during active COVID-19.

The gene calls are TRBV27 and TRBJ1-1, with D unclear. Germline V gives CDR1 MNHEY, CDR2 SMNVEV (reference sequence). Trimming removed 1 base from V and 4 bases from J, with 10 bases in between. The CDR3 spans 14 residues. The CDR3 nucleotides read TGTGCCAGCAGTTTATTGGTTGCTATCACTGAAGCTTTCTTT. Translation: CASSLLVAITEAFF.

The chain has TRBV10-3 and TRBJ1-3, with 9 bases lining up with TRBD1. This CDR3 is built from 15 residues. Trimming at V came to 11 bases and at J to 0 bases, leaving 8 bases not matched to a gene. Per germline, CDR1 ENHRY and CDR2 SYGVKD. CDR3 residues: CAARDRDISGNTIYF. The CDR3 nucleotides are TGTGCCGCCCGGGACAGGGATATCTCTGGAAACACCATATATTTT.

The gene calls are TRBV9 and TRBJ2-2; D unresolved. Trimming shortened V by 4 bases and J by 7 bases, and 14 bases separated the two germline ends. This CDR3 contains 14 residues. CDR1 SGDLS and CDR2 YYNGEE come from the germline V gene. The CDR3 protein is CASSPRRGIGELFF. The CDR3, as DNA: TGTGCCAGCAGCCCACGAAGAGGAATCGGGGAGCTGTTTTTT.

This clone has only one observation. The chain combines TRBV18 with TRBJ2-3; TRBD1 matches 9 bases. V shed 4 bases and J 7 bases; nucleotides not matched to a gene: 15. The CDR3 extends over 17 amino acids. Germline CDR1 reads KGHSH; CDR2 reads LQKENI. The CDR3 here is CASSLRTGANPEYTQYF. Written as DNA, the CDR3 is TGTGCCAGCTCACTTAGGACAGGGGCGAACCCGGAGTATACGCAGTATTTT. The variable domain in full, with the rest retrieved from reference TRBV18 and TRBJ2-3, is NAGVMQNPRHLVRRRGQEARLRCSPMKGHSHVYWYRQLPEEGLKFMVYLQKENIIDESGMPKERFSAEFPKEGPSILRIQQVVRGDSAAYFCASSLRTGANPEYTQYFGPGTRLTVL.

The chain combines TRBV6-2 or TRBV6-3 with TRBJ2-2; possible D gene TRBD2, 6 bases. Looked up from germline, CDR1 is MNHEY and CDR2 is SVGEGT. The CDR3 totals 15 residues. Trimming pared 2 bases from V and 5 bases from J, leaving 12 bases between. The CDR3, as DNA: TGTGCCAGCAGTTACGTGGGACTCCCTACCGGGGAGCTGTTTTTT. Amino acids: CASSYVGLPTGELFF.

The rearrangement joins TRBV28 to TRBJ1-6; no clear D gene. CDR1 is MDHEN and CDR2 is SYDVKM in the germline V gene. The V gene lost 8 bases and the J gene lost 18 bases, with 14 bases spanning the gap. The CDR3 consists of 10 residues. The CDR3 spells CASGRNPPHF. CDR3 nucleotide sequence: TGTGCCAGCGGGAGGAACCCTCCCCACTTT.

The chain recombines TRBV7-2 with TRBJ2-3, with TRBD2 matching over 10 bases. V lost 6 bases, J lost 2 bases, and 8 bases stayed unmatched. This CDR3 contains 16 residues. Per the germline V gene, CDR1 is SGHTA and CDR2 is FQGNSA. The CDR3 spells CASSFPTSGDTDTQYF. As DNA, the CDR3 is TGTGCCAGCAGTTTCCCAACTAGCGGGGACACAGATACGCAGTATTTT.

The CDR3 DNA is TGTGCCAGCAGCTTAGTAGTAGCGGGAGTTGAGTTCTTC. Encoded protein: CASSLVVAGVEFF. The chain couples TRBV7-2 to TRBJ2-1; 9 bases line up with TRBD2. Germline CDR1 reads SGHTA; CDR2 reads FQGNSA. CDR3 length equals 13 residues. J lost 14 bases, V lost 1 base, and 6 bases had no gene match.

The J gene is TRBJ1-2, the V gene TRBV27, with a tentative D call TRBD1 (5 bases). Trimming shortened V by 0 bases and J by 0 bases, and 8 bases separated the two germline ends. The CDR3 consists of 15 residues. Germline-derived CDR1 and CDR2 are MNHEY and SMNVEV (reference sequence). The CDR3 DNA sequence: TGTGCCAGCAGTTTATCGACAGCAGCTAACTATGGCTACACCTTC. Translation gives CASSLSTAANYGYTF.

J is TRBJ2-7 and V is TRBV7-9; no clear D gene. Deletions cut 5 bases from V and 2 bases from J, with 13 bases between. Looked up from germline, CDR1 is SEHNR and CDR2 is FQNEAQ (reference sequence). The CDR3 consists of 14 residues. The CDR3 is CASSQFVAPYEQYF. The CDR3 DNA is TGTGCCAGCAGCCAATTTGTAGCACCCTACGAGCAGTACTTC.

DNA of the CDR3: TGTGCCAGCAGCCCCCGGGACAGGGGGAACACTGAAGCTTTCTTT. Its translation: CASSPRDRGNTEAFF. The chain joins TRBV3-1 (or the pseudogene TRBV3-2) to TRBJ1-1; TRBD1 agrees at 10 bases. Trimming removed 4 bases from V and 1 base from J; junction bases left unmatched: 3. The CDR3 consists of 15 residues. Per germline, CDR1 LGHDT and CDR2 YNNKEL (reference sequence).

This clone was detected only a few times. V gene TRBV5-4 combines with J gene TRBJ1-1; D perhaps matches TRBD1 (5 bases). Deletions cut 1 base from V and 1 base from J, with 8 bases between. Germline V gives CDR1 SGHNT, CDR2 YYREEE (reference sequence). CDR3 length: 14 residues. In nucleotides, the CDR3 is TGTGCCAGCAGCTTGCTTACAGGGAACACTGAAGCTTTCTTT. This encodes CASSLLTGNTEAFF.

CDR3 bases: TGTGCCAGCAGTGATCGGGGGGCGCCTAACTATGGCTACACCTTC. Protein product: CASSDRGAPNYGYTF. The gene calls are TRBV2 and TRBJ1-2; weak D call: TRBD1 (6 bases). Germline V gene lookup returns CDR1 SNHLY and CDR2 FYNNEI. This CDR3 comprises 15 residues. Trimming took off 3 bases at V and 0 bases at J, with 11 bases between the two ends.